This TCR beta chain appears in the sequencing data of a study of Graves' ophthalmopathy and Graves' hyperthyroidism. The V and J ends lost 6 bases and 7 bases, in that order; junction bases with no gene match: 11. CDR1 is WSHSY and CDR2 is SAAADI in the germline V gene. This CDR3 has 14 amino acids. This clonotype was detected only a few times. Its cognate antigen is unknown. Beta-chain TCR CDR3 regions were amplified from RNA transcripts. Investigators did first-round RT-PCR with HTBI primers, then second-round multiplex PCR. A single record per CDR3 protein comes from TCRdb applying MiXCR to the multiplex PCR reads. Of 1 million to 1.3 million distinct CDR3 sequences listed, roughly 35% are singletons. Newly diagnosed, the hyperthyroidism patients had under 2 months' duration and were aged 18 to 65. Orbital computed tomography and thyroid ultrasound, along with TRAb, serum thyroxine and clinical symptoms, underpinned diagnosis.

Findings of the study overall: Sensitivity reached roughly 71% and specificity approximately 78% when the model predicted ophthalmopathy progression. The authors also found most expanded thyroid clonotypes above 0.001 frequency in blood.

The chain recombines TRBV10-2 with TRBJ1-1; 7 bases fit TRBD1. The receptor's source is an adult man with Graves' hyperthyroidism. The sample consisted of peripheral blood or thyroid tissue (not recorded which). CDR3 sequence reads: CASRGTTGSYEAFF. For the CDR3, the DNA is TGCGCCAGCAGAGGGACGACAGGGAGTTATGAAGCTTTCTTT.